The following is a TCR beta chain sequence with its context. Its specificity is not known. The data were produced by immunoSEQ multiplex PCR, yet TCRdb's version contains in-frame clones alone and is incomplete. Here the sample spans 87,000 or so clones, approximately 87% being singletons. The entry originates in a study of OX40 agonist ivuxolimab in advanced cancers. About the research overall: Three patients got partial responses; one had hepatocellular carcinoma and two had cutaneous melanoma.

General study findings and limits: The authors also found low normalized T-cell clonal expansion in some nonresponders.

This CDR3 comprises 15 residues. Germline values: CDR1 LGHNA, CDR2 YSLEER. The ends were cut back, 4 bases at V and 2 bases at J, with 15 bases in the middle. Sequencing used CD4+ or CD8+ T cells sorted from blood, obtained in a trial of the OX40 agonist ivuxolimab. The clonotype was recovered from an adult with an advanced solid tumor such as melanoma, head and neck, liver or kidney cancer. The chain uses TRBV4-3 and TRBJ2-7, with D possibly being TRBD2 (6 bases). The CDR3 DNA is TGCGCCAGCAGCCCGGGGCAGGGAGGCGCCTACGAGCAGTACTTC. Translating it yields CASSPGQGGAYEQYF.